Presented here are 24 T cell receptor beta chains from one specimen sequenced in a study of beta chain features in type 1 diabetes. cDNA synthesis used the whole RNA isolate, giving expressed TCRB sequences. The method was immunoSEQ multiplex PCR; TCRdb's version includes in-frame clones alone and lacks a portion of them. The table records roughly 500,000 clones, around 30% of them present only once. The sample consisted of naive CD4+ T cells from blood. These receptors were taken from a man younger than 30 in good health.

This clone was seen a few times. The chain recombines TRBV9 with TRBJ2-3; 7 positions match TRBD1. CDR1 SGDLS and CDR2 YYNGEE come from the germline V gene. With 3 bases clipped from V and 1 base from J, the junction kept 11 bases outside the gene matches. The CDR3 runs to 17 residues. This chain's CDR3 is CASSAGKRDRGTDTQYF. CDR3 sequence (DNA): TGTGCCAGCAGCGCGGGAAAGAGGGACAGAGGCACAGATACGCAGTATTTT.

This clone was seen a few times. The chain couples TRBV7-9 to TRBJ2-7; D ambiguous. The CDR3 length is 13 residues. V lost 2 bases and J 2 bases, leaving 7 bases between the germline ends. In germline, CDR1 is SEHNR, CDR2 FQNEAQ (reference sequence). CDR3 sequence: CASSLRPPYEQYF. The CDR3 DNA reads TGTGCCAGCAGCTTAAGGCCCCCCTACGAGCAGTACTTC.

The chain is built from TRBV19 and TRBJ1-5; no reliable D call. Trimming removed 3 bases from V and 6 bases from J, with 12 bases in between. The CDR3 extends over 14 amino acids. Germline CDR1 reads LNHDA; CDR2 reads SQIVND (reference sequence). The CDR3 region is CASSITSSGQPQHF. The CDR3 DNA reads as TGTGCCAGTAGTATTACTTCTTCTGGTCAGCCCCAGCATTTT.

This clone was found a few times. The chain carries TRBV7-9 and TRBJ1-4; tentative D call: TRBD1 (6 bases). Germline V gene lookup returns CDR1 SEHNR and CDR2 FQNEAQ (reference sequence). Trimming removed 3 bases at V and 8 bases at J, with 16 bases between. The CDR3 sequence is 15 residues long. DNA for the CDR3: TGTGCCAGCAGCTTGGGAACAGGGAACGAGGAAAAACTGTTTTTT. This translates into CASSLGTGNEEKLFF.

This clone was seen only a few times. The chain uses TRBV4-3 and TRBJ2-5; perhaps TRBD2 as D (5 bases). Germline loops: CDR1 LGHNA, CDR2 YSLEER. The V end lost 5 bases, the J end lost 2 bases, and 12 bases lay between the germline ends. The CDR3 sequence is 14 residues long. CDR3 coding DNA: TGCGCCAGCAGCAAATCACCGGGACAAGAGACCCAGTACTTC. It specifies CASSKSPGQETQYF.

Written as DNA, the CDR3 is TGTGCCAGCAGCTTGCAGGGGACTAACAATGAGCAGTTCTTC. Translated, it gives CASSLQGTNNEQFF. The chain links TRBV5-4 to TRBJ2-1, with a tentative D call TRBD2 (7 bases). The V end lost 1 base, the J end lost 5 bases, and 10 bases lay between the germline ends. The germline V gene has CDR1 SGHNT and CDR2 YYREEE (reference sequence). The CDR3 runs to 14 residues.

The rearrangement uses TRBV7-9 and TRBJ2-7; 9 bases line up with TRBD1. The germline V gene encodes CDR1 SEHNR and CDR2 FQNEAQ (reference sequence). This CDR3 spans 14 amino acids. After removal of 8 bases from V and 5 bases from J, the junction contained 10 bases not matched to a gene. The chain's CDR3 is CASELGQGFDEQYF. The CDR3, as DNA: TGTGCCAGCGAGCTCGGACAGGGGTTCGACGAGCAGTACTTC.

This clone has just a few counts. The J gene is TRBJ2-1, the V gene TRBV2, with D unresolved. V lost 0 bases to trimming and J lost 1 base, with 7 bases between them. The CDR3 sequence is 15 residues long. Looked up from germline, CDR1 is SNHLY and CDR2 is FYNNEI. CDR3 nucleotides: TGTGCCAGCAGTGAAGCTGCGAGATCCTACAATGAGCAGTTCTTC. Translating gives CASSEAARSYNEQFF.

The chain employs TRBV2 and TRBJ2-7; TRBD1 agrees at 9 bases. There are 14 residues in the CDR3. Germline V CDR1 and CDR2: SNHLY, FYNNEI. With 6 bases clipped from V and 0 bases from J, the junction kept 3 bases outside the gene matches. The chain's CDR3 is CASRRDRASYEQYF. CDR3 DNA: TGTGCCAGCAGACGGGACAGGGCCTCCTACGAGCAGTACTTC.

This clone has just a few counts. This sequence joins TRBV5-1 and TRBJ2-7; weak D call: TRBD1 (6 bases). Germline CDR1 reads SGHRS; CDR2 reads YFSETQ. The V and J ends lost 1 base and 5 bases respectively, with 10 bases between them. The CDR3 is 13 residues long. This chain's CDR3 is CASSLRDNNEQYF. CDR3 nucleotide sequence: TGCGCCAGCAGCTTGAGGGACAACAACGAGCAGTACTTC.

In its sample, this clone was seen a few times. This chain joins TRBV28 and TRBJ2-6, with no clear D. CDR1 MDHEN and CDR2 SYDVKM come from the germline V gene. The CDR3 sequence is 16 residues long. Trimming removed 1 base at V and 2 bases at J, with 9 bases between. The CDR3: CASSLYSGTGANVLTF. In nucleotides, the CDR3 is TGTGCCAGCAGTTTATATTCTGGGACTGGGGCCAACGTCCTGACTTTC.

This clone was seen only a few times. V gene TRBV29-1 combines with J gene TRBJ1-4; possible D gene TRBD1, 6 bases. Deletions cut 6 bases from V and 7 bases from J, with 12 bases between. This CDR3 is 12 amino acids long. Germline loops: CDR1 SQVTM, CDR2 ANQGSEA. The CDR3 DNA follows: TGCAGCGTCGAGGGACAATCTGAAAAACTGTTTTTT. Its protein product is CSVEGQSEKLFF.

The V call is TRBV5-1, the J call TRBJ2-1; D perhaps matches TRBD2 (5 bases). The germline V gene has CDR1 SGHRS and CDR2 YFSETQ. The germline V and J ends were trimmed by 2 bases and 1 base, with 13 bases remaining between them. CDR3 length: 16 amino acids. CDR3 DNA sequence: TGCGCCAGCAGCTTCGGAGGCGGATTATCCTACAATGAGCAGTTCTTC. Residues: CASSFGGGLSYNEQFF.

This clone was counted only a few times. The V gene is TRBV30, the J gene TRBJ2-2, with 10 bases matching TRBD2. J gave up 5 bases and V 5 bases, and 8 bases lay outside the gene matches. This CDR3 has 15 amino acids. Germline CDR1 GTSNPN, CDR2 SVGIG (reference sequence). CDR3 bases: TGTGCCTGGGGACCGGGACTAGCGAGGACCGGGGAGCTGTTTTTT. It codes for CAWGPGLARTGELFF.

This chain uses TRBV29-1 with TRBJ1-5; D is unclear. There are 13 residues in the CDR3. V lost 6 bases and J lost 7, with 16 bases in between. Germline CDR1 SQVTM, CDR2 ANQGSEA. The DNA for the CDR3 is TGCAGCGTGGTGCCCTCGCCGGGGCAGCCCCAGCATTTT. Protein product: CSVVPSPGQPQHF.

This clone was counted between two and nine times. The V and J genes are TRBV7-9 and TRBJ2-7; 9 bases fit TRBD1. Germline-derived CDR1 and CDR2 are SEHNR and FQNEAQ (reference sequence). V dropped 5 bases and J dropped 4; count of bases not matched to a gene: 6. There are 14 residues in the CDR3. CDR3 loop: CASSGRDRVYEQYF. The CDR3, as DNA: TGTGCCAGCAGCGGCAGGGACAGGGTTTACGAGCAGTACTTC.

This clone was seen a handful of times. V usage is TRBV7-3 and J usage is TRBJ2-3; a possible D gene is TRBD2 (5 bases). CDR1 SGHTA and CDR2 FQGTGA come from the germline V gene. This CDR3 is 16 amino acids long. Trimming took off 4 bases at V and 0 bases at J, with 14 bases between the two ends. CDR3 in amino acids: CASSSGLAPSTDTQYF. The CDR3 DNA reads TGTGCCAGCAGCTCGGGGTTAGCGCCCAGCACAGATACGCAGTATTTT.

This chain links TRBV6-1 with TRBJ2-6; D ambiguous. The CDR3 is made up of 14 amino acids. CDR1 and CDR2 (germline): MNHNS, SASEGT. V lost 4 bases and J lost 4, with 8 bases in between. This CDR3 is CASSGPIGANVLTF. CDR3 bases: TGTGCCAGCAGTGGGCCAATCGGGGCCAACGTCCTGACTTTC.

This chain uses TRBV9 with TRBJ2-1; TRBD2 matches at 10 bases. The germline V gene encodes CDR1 SGDLS and CDR2 YYNGEE. This CDR3 comprises 15 residues. After removal of 0 bases from V and 9 bases from J, the junction contained 6 bases not matched to a gene. CDR3: CASSVELAGRSEQFF. The CDR3 nucleotides read TGTGCCAGCAGCGTAGAACTAGCGGGACGGAGTGAGCAGTTCTTC. The whole variable domain, filled in from reference TRBV9 and TRBJ2-1, reads DSGVTQTPKHLITATGQRVTLRCSPRSGDLSVYWYQQSLDQGLQFLIQYYNGEERAKGNILERFSAQQFPDLHSELNLSSLELGDSALYFCASSVELAGRSEQFFGPGTRLTVL.

This clone appeared a few times. The chain links TRBV29-1 to TRBJ2-7, with unresolved D. V lost 7 bases and J 0 bases, leaving 10 bases between the germline ends. Germline V lookup: CDR1 SQVTM, CDR2 ANQGSEA. This CDR3 region has 12 residues. CDR3 protein: CSAATGSYEQYF. The CDR3 DNA follows: TGCAGCGCCGCTACTGGCTCCTACGAGCAGTACTTC.

The chain links TRBV30 to TRBJ2-7; 9 positions match TRBD1. The V gene end was trimmed by 3 bases and the J gene end by 3 bases; junction bases not matched to a gene: 0. In germline, CDR1 is GTSNPN, CDR2 SVGIG (reference sequence). This CDR3 is built from 12 residues. CDR3 region: CAWRDRGYEQYF. In nucleotides, the CDR3 is TGTGCCTGGAGGGACAGGGGCTACGAGCAGTACTTC.

In this sample, this clone turned up once. The gene calls are TRBV7-9 and TRBJ2-3; D gene ambiguous. V lost 3 bases and J 4 bases, leaving 8 bases between the germline ends. This CDR3 has 13 amino acids. CDR1 and CDR2 from the germline V gene are SEHNR and FQNEAQ (reference sequence). CDR3 coding DNA: TGTGCCAGCAGCTTGAAAAGTGCAGATACGCAGTATTTT. This encodes CASSLKSADTQYF. Filled out from reference TRBV7-9 and TRBJ2-3, the complete variable domain reads DTGVSQNPRHKITKRGQNVTFRCDPISEHNRLYWYRQTLGQGPEFLTYFQNEAQLEKSRLLSDRFSAERPKGSFSTLEIQRTEQGDSAMYLCASSLKSADTQYFGPGTRLTVL.

This clone was counted only a few times. The chain uses TRBV7-2 and TRBJ2-3; 9 nucleotides agree with TRBD1. Germline trimming cut 8 bases from V and 3 bases from J; bases unmatched to any gene: 3. The CDR3 runs 13 residues. Germline lookup yields CDR1 SGHTA and CDR2 FQGNSA. The CDR3 loop is CASDGQGTDTQYF. CDR3 nucleotides: TGTGCCAGCGACGGACAGGGGACAGATACGCAGTATTTT.

This CDR3 reads CASSSGATGANVLTF. The CDR3 region has the DNA TGTGCCAGCAGCTCGGGCGCGACTGGGGCCAACGTCCTGACTTTC. V is TRBV7-2 and J is TRBJ2-6, with D unresolved. Germline CDR1 is SGHTA and CDR2 is FQGNSA. V was trimmed by 4 bases and J by 2 bases, leaving 9 bases between them. The CDR3 extends over 15 amino acids.